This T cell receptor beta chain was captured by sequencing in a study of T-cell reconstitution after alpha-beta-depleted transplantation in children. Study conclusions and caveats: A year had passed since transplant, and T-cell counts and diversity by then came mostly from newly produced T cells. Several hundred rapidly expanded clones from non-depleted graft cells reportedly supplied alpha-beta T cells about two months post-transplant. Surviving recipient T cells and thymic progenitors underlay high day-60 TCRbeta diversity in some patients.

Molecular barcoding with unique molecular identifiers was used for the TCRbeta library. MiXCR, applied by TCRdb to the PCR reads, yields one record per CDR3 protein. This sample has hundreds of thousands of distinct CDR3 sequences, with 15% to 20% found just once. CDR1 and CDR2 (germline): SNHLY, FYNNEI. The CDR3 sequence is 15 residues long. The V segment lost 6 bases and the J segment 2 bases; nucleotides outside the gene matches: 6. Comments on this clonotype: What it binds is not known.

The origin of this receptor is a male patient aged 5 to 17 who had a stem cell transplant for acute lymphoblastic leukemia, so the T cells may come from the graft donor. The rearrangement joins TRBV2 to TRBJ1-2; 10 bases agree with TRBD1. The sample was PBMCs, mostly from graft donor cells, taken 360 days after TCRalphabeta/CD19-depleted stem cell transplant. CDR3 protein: CASSQDRGANYGYTF. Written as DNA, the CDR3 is TGTGCCAGCAGCCAGGACAGGGGGGCCAACTATGGCTACACCTTC.